Detailed here is one TCR beta chain. No antigen is known for it. Per-base qualities were not stored, and no clone one base away is much larger. The sample's time point, from its label and the paper: about 28 days (+/-7) after the second vaccine dose. AZD1222 recipients given second doses at about 4 weeks or at about 12 weeks were pooled, since spike-specific TCR depth and breadth were not found to differ between the two schedules. Vaccinee samples came from UK trials COV001 and COV002, including a single-blind randomized controlled phase 2/3 trial of AZD1222 (ChAdOx1 nCoV-19) in healthy adults. Trial participant PBMC samples were collected at day 0 and day 28 after the second dose for TCRbeta chain sequencing. This sample is drawn from a study of T cell responses to AZD1222 COVID-19 vaccine (dated by TCRdb to the early 2020s). For the wider study: A total of under 250 trial participants underwent TCR sequencing, of whom some 200 had received two doses of AZD1222 and around 25 had received two doses of the MenACWY control vaccine. Trial participants were enrolled into age subgroups of 18-55, 56-69 and 70-plus years, which contained approximately 150, 28 and 58 TCR-sequenced participants, respectively. Points the paper makes about the study in general: Reportedly, close to half of the unique spike-specific TCRs recognized epitopes lying outside the regions that are mutated in the B.1.351 and B.1.1.7 variants. No day 14 peak-response samples were available, so repertoires were characterized only after the peak T cell response. Conclusions about previously exposed vaccinees were limited because only five to seven AZD1222 recipients were SARS-CoV-2 seropositive at baseline. Participants were mostly white British and included more females than males, and it was suggested by the authors that clonal diversity may have been underestimated. Spike-specific TCR breadth and depth rose significantly after two AZD1222 doses compared with day 0 and with MenACWY recipients. In the small 56-69-year group, the increase in depth fell short of significance, most likely because of low power. Vaccine-associated CD4 TCRs spanned the whole spike protein, with dominant responses in regions 160-218 and 743-854.

V drops 5 bases and J drops 4 bases, leaving 11 bases in between. The CDR3 spans 13 residues, from the cysteine through the phenylalanine. The DNA shown is the 39-base CDR3, in frame from base 1. The germline V gene gives CDR1 as SGHNT and CDR2 as YENEEA. The CDR3 regions of human TCRbeta chains were subjected to immunosequencing. The published analysis was carried out like this. TCRs in the repertoires were compared against a reference library of SARS-CoV-2-specific TCRs that had been generated with the MIRA antigen-specificity platform. Breadth was defined as the fraction of unique TCRs that were SARS-CoV-2-associated, and depth was defined as the fraction of total T cells that were SARS-CoV-2-associated. Each spike-specific TCR was assigned to its reactive spike region and to a CD4 or CD8 class using the MIRA data. Log10-transformed breadth and depth values were compared by one-way ANOVA with Sidak's multiple comparisons tests. TCRdb provides this immuneACCESS table in a form limited to in-frame rearrangements. Some clones are lacking; in checked studies, under half of them reflect an unresolved V gene, and why the rest are absent is not known. The V and J calls and the clone size are those of that table, but D and trimming were determined from the DNA. The sample includes fewer than 95,000 clones, with about 89% observed a single time. More than 5% of the sample belongs to the ten largest clones.

Sequenced here: peripheral blood, sampled 28 days after the second AZD1222 dose. The receptor chain draws on TRBV11-3 and TRBJ1-2; the D gene assignment is ambiguous. The receptor was derived from an adult who received the AZD1222 COVID-19 vaccine. The DNA sequence is given as TGTGCCAGCAGCCCGCCTAATTTCTATGGCTACACCTTC. Its protein reads: CASSPPNFYGYTF.